This record covers a single T cell receptor (beta chain). Its antigen is still unknown. These data originate in a study of OX40 agonist ivuxolimab in advanced cancers. In the study overall: Checkpoint inhibitors had been given previously to about 38% of patients.

The V segment lost 5 bases and the J segment 2 bases; nucleotides outside the gene matches: 6. CDR3 length: 14 residues. Looked up from germline, CDR1 is SQVTM and CDR2 is ANQGSEA. Sequencing was performed with immunoSEQ multiplex PCR; in TCRdb, only in-frame clones are kept and a portion is missing. The table includes about 77,000 clones, about 84% detected once. Blood samples were obtained at baseline, cycle 4 day 1, and cycle 7 day 1. Findings and limits, study-wide: At doses 0.1 to 3.0 mg/kg, CD4+ and CD8+ clones expanded. Some patients who did not respond also had low normalized T-cell clonal expansion.

The specimen was CD4+ or CD8+ T cells sorted from blood, collected in a trial of the OX40 agonist ivuxolimab. This sequence joins TRBV29-1 and TRBJ2-7; TRBD2 aligns across 10 bases. The receptor was isolated from an adult with an advanced solid tumor such as melanoma, head and neck, liver or kidney cancer. The CDR3 DNA is TGCAGCGTTCCGTTAGCGGGAGGACCCTACGAGCAGTACTTC. Amino acids: CSVPLAGGPYEQYF.